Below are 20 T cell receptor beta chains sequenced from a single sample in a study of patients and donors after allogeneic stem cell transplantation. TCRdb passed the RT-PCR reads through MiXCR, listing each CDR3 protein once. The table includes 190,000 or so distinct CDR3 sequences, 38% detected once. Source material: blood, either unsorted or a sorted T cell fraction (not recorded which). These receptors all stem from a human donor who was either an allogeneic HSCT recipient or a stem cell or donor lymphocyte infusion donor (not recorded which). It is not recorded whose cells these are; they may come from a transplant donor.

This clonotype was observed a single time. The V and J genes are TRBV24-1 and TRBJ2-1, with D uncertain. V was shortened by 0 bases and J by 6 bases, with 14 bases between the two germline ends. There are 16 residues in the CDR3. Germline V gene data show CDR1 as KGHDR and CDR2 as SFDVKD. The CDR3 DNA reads TGTGCCACCAGTGATTTGGCAGGAAGCCCCGTCAATGAGCAGTTCTTC. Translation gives CATSDLAGSPVNEQFF.

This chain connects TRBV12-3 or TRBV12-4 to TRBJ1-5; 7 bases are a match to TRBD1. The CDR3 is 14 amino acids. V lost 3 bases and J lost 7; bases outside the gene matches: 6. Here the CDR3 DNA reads TGTGCCAGCAGTTTGGGACAGACTAAACAGCCCCAGCATTTT. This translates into CASSLGQTKQPQHF.

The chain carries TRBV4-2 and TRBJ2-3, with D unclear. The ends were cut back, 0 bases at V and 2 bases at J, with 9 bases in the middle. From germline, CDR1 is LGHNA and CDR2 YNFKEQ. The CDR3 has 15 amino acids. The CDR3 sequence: CASSQDGFHTDTQYF. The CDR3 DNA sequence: TGTGCCAGCAGCCAAGACGGTTTCCACACAGATACGCAGTATTTT.

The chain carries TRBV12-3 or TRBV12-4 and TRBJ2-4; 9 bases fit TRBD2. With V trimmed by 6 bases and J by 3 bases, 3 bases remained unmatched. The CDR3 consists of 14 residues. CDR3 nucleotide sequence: TGTGCCAGCAGCTCTAGCGGGGACAAAAACATTCAGTACTTC. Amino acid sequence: CASSSSGDKNIQYF.

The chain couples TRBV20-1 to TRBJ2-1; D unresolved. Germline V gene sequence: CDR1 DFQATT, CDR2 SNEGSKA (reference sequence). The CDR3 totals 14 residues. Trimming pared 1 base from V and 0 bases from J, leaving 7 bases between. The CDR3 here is CSARGPLSYNEQFF. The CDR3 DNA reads TGCAGTGCTAGAGGTCCCCTCTCCTACAATGAGCAGTTCTTC.

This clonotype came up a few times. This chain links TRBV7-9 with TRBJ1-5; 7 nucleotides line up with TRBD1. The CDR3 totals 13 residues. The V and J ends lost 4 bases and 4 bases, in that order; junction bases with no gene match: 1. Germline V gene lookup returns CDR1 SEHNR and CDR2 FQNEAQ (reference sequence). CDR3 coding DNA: TGTGCCAGCAGCTGGGGACAGAATCAGCCCCAGCATTTT. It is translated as CASSWGQNQPQHF.

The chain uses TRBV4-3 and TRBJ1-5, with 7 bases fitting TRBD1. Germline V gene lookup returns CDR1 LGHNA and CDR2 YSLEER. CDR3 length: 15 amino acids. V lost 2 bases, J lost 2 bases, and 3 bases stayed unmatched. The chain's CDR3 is CASSQTGEGNQPQHF. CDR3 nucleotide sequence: TGCGCCAGCAGCCAAACAGGGGAAGGCAATCAGCCCCAGCATTTT.

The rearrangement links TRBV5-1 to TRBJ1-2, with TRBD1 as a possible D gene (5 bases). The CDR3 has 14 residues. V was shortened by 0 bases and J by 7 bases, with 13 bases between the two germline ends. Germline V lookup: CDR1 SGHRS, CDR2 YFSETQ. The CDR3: CASSLGSGKGGYTF. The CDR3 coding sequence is TGCGCCAGCAGCTTGGGCTCAGGGAAAGGTGGCTACACCTTC. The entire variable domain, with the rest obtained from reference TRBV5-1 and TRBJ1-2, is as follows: KAGVTQTPRYLIKTRGQQVTLSCSPISGHRSVSWYQQTPGQGLQFLFEYFSETQRNKGNFPGRFSGRQFSNSRSEMNVSTLELGDSALYLCASSLGSGKGGYTFGSGTRLTVV.

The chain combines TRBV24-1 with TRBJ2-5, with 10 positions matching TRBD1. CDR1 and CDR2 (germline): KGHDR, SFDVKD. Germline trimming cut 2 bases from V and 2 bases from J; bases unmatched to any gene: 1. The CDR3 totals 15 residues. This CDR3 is CATSDSGQGQETQYF. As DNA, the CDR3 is TGTGCCACCAGTGATTCGGGACAGGGGCAAGAGACCCAGTACTTC.

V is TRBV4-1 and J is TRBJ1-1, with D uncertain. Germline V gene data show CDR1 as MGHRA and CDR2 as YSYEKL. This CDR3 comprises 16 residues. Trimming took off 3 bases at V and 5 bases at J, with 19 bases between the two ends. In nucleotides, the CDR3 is TGCGCCAGCAGCCACTCACCCCTAAAGACGAGGACTGAAGCTTTCTTT. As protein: CASSHSPLKTRTEAFF.

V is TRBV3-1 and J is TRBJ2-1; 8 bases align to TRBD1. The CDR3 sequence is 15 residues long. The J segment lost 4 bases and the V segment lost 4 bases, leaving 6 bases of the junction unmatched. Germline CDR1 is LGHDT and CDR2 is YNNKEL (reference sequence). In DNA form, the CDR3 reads TGTGCCAGCAGCCTCCCGGGACAGGTATACAATGAGCAGTTCTTC. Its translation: CASSLPGQVYNEQFF.

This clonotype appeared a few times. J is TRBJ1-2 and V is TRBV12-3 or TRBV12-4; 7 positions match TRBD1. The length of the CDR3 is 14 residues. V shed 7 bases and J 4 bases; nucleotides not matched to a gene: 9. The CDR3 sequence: CASNLIQGSYGYTF. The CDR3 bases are TGTGCCAGCAACCTTATACAGGGGAGCTATGGCTACACCTTC.

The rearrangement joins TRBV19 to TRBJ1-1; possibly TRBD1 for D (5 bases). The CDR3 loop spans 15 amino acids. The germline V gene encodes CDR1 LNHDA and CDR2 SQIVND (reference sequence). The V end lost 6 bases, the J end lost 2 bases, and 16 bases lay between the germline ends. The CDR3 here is CASSLQAGGNTEAFF. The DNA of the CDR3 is TGTGCCAGTAGCTTACAGGCAGGCGGAAACACTGAAGCTTTCTTT.

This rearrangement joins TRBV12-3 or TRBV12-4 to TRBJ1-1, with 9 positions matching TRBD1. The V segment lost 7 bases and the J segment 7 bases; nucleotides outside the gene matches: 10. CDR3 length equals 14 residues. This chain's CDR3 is CASNAMGQGSEAFF. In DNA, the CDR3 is TGTGCCAGCAACGCCATGGGACAGGGAAGTGAAGCTTTCTTT.

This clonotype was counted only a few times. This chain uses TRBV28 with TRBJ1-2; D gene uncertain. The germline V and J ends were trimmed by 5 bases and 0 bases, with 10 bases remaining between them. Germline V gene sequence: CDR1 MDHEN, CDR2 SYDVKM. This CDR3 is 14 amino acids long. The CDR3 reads CASSRGNPNYGYTF. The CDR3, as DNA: TGTGCCAGCAGTCGGGGAAACCCTAACTATGGCTACACCTTC.

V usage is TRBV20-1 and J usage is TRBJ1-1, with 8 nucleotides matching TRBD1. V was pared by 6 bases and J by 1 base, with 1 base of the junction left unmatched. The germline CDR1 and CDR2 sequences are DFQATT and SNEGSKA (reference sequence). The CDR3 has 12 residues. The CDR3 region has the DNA TGCAGTGCAGGACAGGGGAACACTGAAGCTTTCTTT. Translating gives CSAGQGNTEAFF.

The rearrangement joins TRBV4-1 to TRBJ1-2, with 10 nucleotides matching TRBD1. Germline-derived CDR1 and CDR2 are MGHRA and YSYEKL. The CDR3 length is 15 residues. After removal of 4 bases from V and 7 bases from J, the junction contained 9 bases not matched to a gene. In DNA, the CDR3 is TGCGCCAGCAGCCGTGACAGGGGGCTGCGAAGTGGCTACACCTTC. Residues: CASSRDRGLRSGYTF.

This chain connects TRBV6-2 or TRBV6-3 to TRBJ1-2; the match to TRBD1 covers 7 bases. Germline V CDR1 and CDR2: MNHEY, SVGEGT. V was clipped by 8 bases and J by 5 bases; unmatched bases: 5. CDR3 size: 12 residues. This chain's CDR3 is CASWRGRYGYTF. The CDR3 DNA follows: TGTGCCAGCTGGAGGGGGCGATATGGCTACACCTTC.

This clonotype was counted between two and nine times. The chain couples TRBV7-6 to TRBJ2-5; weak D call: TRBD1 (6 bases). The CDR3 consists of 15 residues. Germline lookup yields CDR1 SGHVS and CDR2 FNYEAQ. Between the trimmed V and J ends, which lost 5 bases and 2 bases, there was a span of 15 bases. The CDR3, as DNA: TGTGCCAGCAGCAAGGGACACCTTTTACAAGAGACCCAGTACTTC. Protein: CASSKGHLLQETQYF.

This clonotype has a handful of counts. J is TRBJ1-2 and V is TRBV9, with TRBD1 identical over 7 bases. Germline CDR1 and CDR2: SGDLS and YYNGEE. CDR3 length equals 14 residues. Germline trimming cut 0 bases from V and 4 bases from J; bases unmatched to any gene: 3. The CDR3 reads CASSVGDSTYGYTF. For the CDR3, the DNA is TGTGCCAGCAGCGTAGGGGACAGCACCTATGGCTACACCTTC.